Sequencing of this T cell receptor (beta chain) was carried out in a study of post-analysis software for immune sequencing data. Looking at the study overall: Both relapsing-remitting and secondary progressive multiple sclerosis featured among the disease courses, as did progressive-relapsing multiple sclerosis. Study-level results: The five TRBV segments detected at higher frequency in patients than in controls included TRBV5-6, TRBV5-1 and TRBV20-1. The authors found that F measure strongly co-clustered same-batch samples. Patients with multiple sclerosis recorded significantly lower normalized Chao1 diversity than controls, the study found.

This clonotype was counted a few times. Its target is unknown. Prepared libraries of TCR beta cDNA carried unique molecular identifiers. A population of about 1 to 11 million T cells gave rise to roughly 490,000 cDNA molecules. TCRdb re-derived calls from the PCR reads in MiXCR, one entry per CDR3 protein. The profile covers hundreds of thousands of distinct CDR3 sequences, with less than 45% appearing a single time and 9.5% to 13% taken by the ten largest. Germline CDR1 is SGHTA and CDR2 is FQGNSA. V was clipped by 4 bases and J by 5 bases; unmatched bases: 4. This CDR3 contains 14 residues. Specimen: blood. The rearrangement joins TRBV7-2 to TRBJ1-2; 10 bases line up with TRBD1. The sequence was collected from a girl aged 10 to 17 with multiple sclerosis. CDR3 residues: CASSWDRGPYGYTF. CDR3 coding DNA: TGTGCCAGCAGCTGGGACAGGGGCCCATATGGCTACACCTTC.